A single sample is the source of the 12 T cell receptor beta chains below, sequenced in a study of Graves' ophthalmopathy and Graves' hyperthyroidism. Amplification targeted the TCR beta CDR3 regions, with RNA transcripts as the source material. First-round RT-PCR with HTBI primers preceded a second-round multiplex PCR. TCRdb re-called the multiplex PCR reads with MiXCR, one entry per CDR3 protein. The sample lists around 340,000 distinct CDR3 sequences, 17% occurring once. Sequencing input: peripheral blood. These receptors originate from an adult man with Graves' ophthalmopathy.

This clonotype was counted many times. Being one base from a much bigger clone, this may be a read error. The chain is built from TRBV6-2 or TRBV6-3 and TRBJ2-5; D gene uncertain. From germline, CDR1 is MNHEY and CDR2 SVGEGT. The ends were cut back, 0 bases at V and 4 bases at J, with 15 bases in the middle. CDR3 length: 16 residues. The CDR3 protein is CASSYSSGHPSETQYF. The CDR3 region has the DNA TGTGCCAGCAGTTACTCGAGTGGCCACCCCTCAGAGACCCAGTACTTC.

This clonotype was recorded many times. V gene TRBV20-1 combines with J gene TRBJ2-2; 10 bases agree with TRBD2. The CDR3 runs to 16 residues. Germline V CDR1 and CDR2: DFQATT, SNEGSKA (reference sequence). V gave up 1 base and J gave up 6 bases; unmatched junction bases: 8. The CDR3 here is CSARAASGGAAGELFF. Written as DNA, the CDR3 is TGCAGTGCTAGAGCGGCGAGCGGGGGGGCCGCCGGGGAGCTGTTTTTT.

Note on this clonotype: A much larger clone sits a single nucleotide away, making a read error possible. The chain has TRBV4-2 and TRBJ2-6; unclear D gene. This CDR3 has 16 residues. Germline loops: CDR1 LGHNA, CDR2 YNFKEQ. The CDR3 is CASSQPVGSGVNVLTF. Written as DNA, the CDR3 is TGTGCCAGCAGCCAGCCCGTTGGCTCTGGGGTCAACGTCCTGACTTTC.

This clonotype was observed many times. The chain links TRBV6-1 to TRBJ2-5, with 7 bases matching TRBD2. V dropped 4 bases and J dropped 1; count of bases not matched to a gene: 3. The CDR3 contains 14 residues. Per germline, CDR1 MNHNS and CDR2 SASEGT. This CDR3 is CASSASGAQETQYF. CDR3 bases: TGTGCCAGCAGTGCTAGCGGTGCCCAAGAGACCCAGTACTTC.

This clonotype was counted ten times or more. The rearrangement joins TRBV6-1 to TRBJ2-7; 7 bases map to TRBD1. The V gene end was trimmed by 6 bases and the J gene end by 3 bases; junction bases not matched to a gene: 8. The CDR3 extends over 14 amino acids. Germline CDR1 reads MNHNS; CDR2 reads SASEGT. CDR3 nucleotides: TGTGCCAGCAGGGTCTCGGGACAGATCTACGAGCAGTACTTC. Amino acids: CASRVSGQIYEQYF.

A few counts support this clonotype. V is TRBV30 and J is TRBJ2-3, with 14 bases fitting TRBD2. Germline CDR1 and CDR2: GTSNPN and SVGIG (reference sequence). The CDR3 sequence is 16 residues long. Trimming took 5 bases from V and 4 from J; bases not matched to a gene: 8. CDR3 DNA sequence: TGTGCCTGGGGGACTAGCGGGAGCCTCAGACCAGATACGCAGTATTTT. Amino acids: CAWGTSGSLRPDTQYF.

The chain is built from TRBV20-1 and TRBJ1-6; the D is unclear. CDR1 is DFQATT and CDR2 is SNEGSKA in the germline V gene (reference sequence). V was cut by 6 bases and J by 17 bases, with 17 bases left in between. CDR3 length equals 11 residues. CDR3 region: CSAPGRIRFHF. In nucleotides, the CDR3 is TGCAGTGCCCCGGGGAGGATACGATTCCACTTT.

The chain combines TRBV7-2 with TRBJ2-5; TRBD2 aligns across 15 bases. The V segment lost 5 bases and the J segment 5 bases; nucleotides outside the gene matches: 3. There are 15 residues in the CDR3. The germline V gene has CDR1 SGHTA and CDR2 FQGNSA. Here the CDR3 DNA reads TGTGCCAGCAGCCGGACTAGCGGGAGGGGGGAGACCCAGTACTTC. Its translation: CASSRTSGRGETQYF.

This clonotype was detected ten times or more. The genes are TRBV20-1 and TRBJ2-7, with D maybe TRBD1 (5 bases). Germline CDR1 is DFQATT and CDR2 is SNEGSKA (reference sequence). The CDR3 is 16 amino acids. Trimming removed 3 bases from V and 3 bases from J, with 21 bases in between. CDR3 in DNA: TGCAGTGCTAGTAGGGGCATGAGGACGGCCCGCTACGAGCAGTACTTC. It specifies CSASRGMRTARYEQYF.

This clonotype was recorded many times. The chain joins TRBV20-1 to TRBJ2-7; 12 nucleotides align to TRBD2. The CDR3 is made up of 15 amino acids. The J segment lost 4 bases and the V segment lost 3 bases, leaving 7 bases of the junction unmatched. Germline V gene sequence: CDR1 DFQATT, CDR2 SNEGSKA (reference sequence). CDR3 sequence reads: CSARTTSGGSYEQYF. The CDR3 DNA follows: TGCAGTGCTAGGACGACTAGCGGGGGATCATACGAGCAGTACTTC.

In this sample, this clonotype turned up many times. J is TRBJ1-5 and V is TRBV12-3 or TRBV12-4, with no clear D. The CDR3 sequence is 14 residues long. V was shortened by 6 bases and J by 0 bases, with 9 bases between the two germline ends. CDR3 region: CASRFADSNQPQHF. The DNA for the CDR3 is TGTGCCAGCAGATTTGCCGATAGCAATCAGCCCCAGCATTTT.

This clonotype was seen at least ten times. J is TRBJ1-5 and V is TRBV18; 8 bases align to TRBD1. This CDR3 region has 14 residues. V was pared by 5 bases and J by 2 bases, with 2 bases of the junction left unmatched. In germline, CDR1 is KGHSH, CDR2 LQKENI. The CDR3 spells CASSMDRGNQPQHF. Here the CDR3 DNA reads TGTGCCAGCTCAATGGACAGGGGCAATCAGCCCCAGCATTTT.